The next 2 T cell receptor beta chains were all read from a single sample in a study of T-cell reconstitution after alpha-beta-depleted transplantation in children. It was with unique molecular identifiers that the TCRbeta library was prepared. MiXCR was run by TCRdb on the PCR reads, yielding one entry per CDR3 protein. The sample includes a few hundred thousand distinct CDR3 sequences, roughly 17% seen only once; the top ten take about 32%. The sample in question was PBMCs, mostly from graft donor cells, obtained 360 days after TCRalphabeta/CD19-depleted stem cell transplant. The receptor set was obtained from a boy under two years old who had a stem cell transplant for Wiskott-Aldrich syndrome, so the T cells may come from the graft donor.

The chain has TRBV2 and TRBJ2-7; D is perhaps TRBD1 (5 bases). V shed 3 bases and J shed 7 bases, with 16 bases lying between them. The germline V gene has CDR1 SNHLY and CDR2 FYNNEI. This CDR3 contains 14 residues. The CDR3 DNA reads as TGTGCCAGCAGTGATCAGGACACCTCAGGGGAGCAGTACTTC. This gives the protein CASSDQDTSGEQYF.

This clonotype came up a few times. The rearrangement links TRBV18 to TRBJ2-7; TRBD1 matches at 8 bases. The CDR3 length is 15 residues. Germline V gene sequence: CDR1 KGHSH, CDR2 LQKENI. J lost 5 bases, V lost 3 bases, and 9 bases had no gene match. CDR3 in amino acids: CASSPDRAPSDEQYF. The CDR3 DNA reads TGTGCCAGCTCACCGGACAGGGCCCCCTCGGACGAGCAGTACTTC.